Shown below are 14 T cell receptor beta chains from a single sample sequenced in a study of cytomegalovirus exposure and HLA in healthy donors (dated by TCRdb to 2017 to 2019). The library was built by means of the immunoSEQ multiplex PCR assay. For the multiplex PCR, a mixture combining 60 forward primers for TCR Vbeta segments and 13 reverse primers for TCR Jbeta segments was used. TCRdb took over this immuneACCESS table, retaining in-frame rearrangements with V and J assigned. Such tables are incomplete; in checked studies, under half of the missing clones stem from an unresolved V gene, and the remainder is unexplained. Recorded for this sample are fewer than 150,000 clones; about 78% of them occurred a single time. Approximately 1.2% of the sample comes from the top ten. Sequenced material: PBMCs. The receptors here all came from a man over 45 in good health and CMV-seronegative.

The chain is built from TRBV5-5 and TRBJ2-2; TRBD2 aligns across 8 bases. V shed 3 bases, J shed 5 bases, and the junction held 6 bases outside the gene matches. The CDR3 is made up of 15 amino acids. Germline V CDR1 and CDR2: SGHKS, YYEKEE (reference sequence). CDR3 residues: CASSSLAGKTGELFF. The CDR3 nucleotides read TGTGCCAGCAGCTCATTAGCGGGAAAGACCGGGGAGCTGTTTTTT.

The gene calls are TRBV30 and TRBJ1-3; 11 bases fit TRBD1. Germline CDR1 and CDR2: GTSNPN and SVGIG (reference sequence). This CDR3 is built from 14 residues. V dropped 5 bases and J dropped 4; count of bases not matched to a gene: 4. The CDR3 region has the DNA TGTGCCTGGGGACAGGGGGCACTCGGAAACACCATATATTTT. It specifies CAWGQGALGNTIYF.

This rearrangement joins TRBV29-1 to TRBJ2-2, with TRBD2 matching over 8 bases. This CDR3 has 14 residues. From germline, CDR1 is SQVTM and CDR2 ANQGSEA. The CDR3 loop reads CVTGAGVRTGELFF. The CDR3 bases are TGCGTGACGGGAGCGGGAGTACGGACCGGGGAGCTGTTTTTT.

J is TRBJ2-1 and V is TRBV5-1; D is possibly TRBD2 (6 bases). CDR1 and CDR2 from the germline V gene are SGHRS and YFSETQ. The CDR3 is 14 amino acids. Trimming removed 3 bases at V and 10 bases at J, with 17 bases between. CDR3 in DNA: TGCGCCAGCAGCTACGAGCCGGGGACTCCCGAGCAGTTCTTC. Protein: CASSYEPGTPEQFF.

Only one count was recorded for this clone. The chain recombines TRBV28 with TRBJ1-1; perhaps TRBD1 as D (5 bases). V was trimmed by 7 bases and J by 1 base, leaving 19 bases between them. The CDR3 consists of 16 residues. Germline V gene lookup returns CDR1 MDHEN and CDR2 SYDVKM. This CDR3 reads CASTPRRGLKNTEAFF. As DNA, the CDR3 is TGTGCCAGCACCCCTCGAAGGGGACTAAAGAACACTGAAGCTTTCTTT.

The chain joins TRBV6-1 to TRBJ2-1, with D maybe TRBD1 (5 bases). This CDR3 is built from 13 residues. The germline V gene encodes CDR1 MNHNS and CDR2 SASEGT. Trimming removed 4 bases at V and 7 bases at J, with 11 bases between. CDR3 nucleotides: TGTGCCAGCAGTGGGGCAGGGTTGAATGAGCAGTTCTTC. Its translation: CASSGAGLNEQFF.

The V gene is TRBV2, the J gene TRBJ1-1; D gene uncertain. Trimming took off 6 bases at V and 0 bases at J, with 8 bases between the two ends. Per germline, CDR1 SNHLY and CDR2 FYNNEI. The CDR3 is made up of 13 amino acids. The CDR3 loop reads CASSGELNTEAFF. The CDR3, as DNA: TGTGCCAGCAGCGGGGAATTGAACACTGAAGCTTTCTTT.

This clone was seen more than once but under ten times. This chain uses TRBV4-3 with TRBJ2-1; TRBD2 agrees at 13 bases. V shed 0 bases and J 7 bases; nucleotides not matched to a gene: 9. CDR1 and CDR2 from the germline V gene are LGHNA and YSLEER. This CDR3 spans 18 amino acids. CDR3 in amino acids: CASSQEPARTSGRNEQFF. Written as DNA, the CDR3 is TGCGCCAGCAGCCAAGAACCCGCCCGGACTAGCGGGAGAAATGAGCAGTTCTTC.

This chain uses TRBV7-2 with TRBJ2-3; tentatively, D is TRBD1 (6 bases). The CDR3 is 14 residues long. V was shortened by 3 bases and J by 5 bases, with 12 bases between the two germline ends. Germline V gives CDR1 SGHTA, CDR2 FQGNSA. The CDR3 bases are TGTGCCAGCAGCTTGACAGGTCCCGGAGATACGCAGTATTTT. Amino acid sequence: CASSLTGPGDTQYF.

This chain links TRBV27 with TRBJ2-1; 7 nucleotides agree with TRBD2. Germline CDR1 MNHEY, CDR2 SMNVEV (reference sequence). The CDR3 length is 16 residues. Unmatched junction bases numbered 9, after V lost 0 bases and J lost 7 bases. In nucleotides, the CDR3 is TGTGCCAGCAGTTTATCGAGGAGCGGGGCCGGGAATGAGCAGTTCTTC. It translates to CASSLSRSGAGNEQFF.

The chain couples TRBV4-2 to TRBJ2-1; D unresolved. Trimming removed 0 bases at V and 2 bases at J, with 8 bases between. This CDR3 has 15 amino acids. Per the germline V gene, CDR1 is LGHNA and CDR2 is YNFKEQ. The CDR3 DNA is TGTGCCAGCAGCCAAGATCCTGTTCCCTACAATGAGCAGTTCTTC. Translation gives CASSQDPVPYNEQFF.

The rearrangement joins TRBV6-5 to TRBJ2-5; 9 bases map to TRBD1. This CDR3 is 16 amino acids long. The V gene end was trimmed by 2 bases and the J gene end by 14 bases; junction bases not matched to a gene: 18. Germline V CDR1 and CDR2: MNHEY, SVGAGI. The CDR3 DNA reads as TGTGCCAGCAGTTACGGCGACTCGTACAGGGGGCGATTACTATACTTC. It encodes CASSYGDSYRGRLLYF.

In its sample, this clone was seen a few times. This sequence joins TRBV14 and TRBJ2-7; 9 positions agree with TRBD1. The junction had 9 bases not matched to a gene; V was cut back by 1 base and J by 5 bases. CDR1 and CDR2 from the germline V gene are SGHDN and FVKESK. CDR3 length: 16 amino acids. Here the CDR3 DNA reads TGTGCCAGCAGCCAAGGGTACGGGACAGGGAACCACGAGCAGTACTTC. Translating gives CASSQGYGTGNHEQYF.

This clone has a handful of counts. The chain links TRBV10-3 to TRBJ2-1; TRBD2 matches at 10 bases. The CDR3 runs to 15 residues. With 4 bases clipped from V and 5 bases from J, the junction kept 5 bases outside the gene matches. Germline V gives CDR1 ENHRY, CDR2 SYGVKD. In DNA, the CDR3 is TGTGCCATCAGTGTCGGACTAGCGGCGAACAATGAGCAGTTCTTC. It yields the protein CAISVGLAANNEQFF.